This TCR beta chain was recorded in a study of identical twins. TCRdb itself ran the 5' RACE reads through MiXCR, one entry per CDR3 protein. Of a few hundred thousand distinct CDR3 sequences detected, roughly an eighth appear once; the ten largest clones hold more than 6%. Germline V CDR1 and CDR2: SEHNR, FQNEAQ (reference sequence). The CDR3 spans 13 residues. V was clipped by 5 bases and J by 5 bases, with 10 bases between them. This clonotype was seen at least ten times. This sample also belongs to another study, concerning yellow fever vaccine responses in identical twins.

This TCR derives from a woman younger than 30 in good health. The sequenced sample consisted of CD8+ T cells sorted from blood. This chain links TRBV7-9 with TRBJ2-1, with D tentatively TRBD2 (6 bases). CDR3 sequence reads: CASSQGGNNEQFF. In DNA form, the CDR3 reads TGTGCCAGCAGCCAGGGCGGGAACAATGAGCAGTTCTTC.